This entry is about one TCR beta chain. This sample was included in a study of shared T cell receptors in the human thymus. This table comes from immunoSEQ multiplex PCR, and its TCRdb copy is limited to in-frame clones, with some not included. The sample includes hundreds of thousands of clones, about 89% of them seen just once. The CDR3 spans 15 residues. The V gene lost 5 bases and the J gene lost 3 bases, with 15 bases spanning the gap. The germline V gene encodes CDR1 SGHAT and CDR2 FQNNGV. Separately, the same data were catalogued under a study of human thymus T cells. That study adds: Resections obtained during corrective heart surgery supplied the thymus tissue. Seemingly biased V and J gene usage marked thymic and blood repertoires. Unrelated individuals had highly overlapping thymic repertoires, as reported in related research.

This chain joins TRBV11-2 and TRBJ2-3; D may be TRBD2 (6 bases). The sample taken for sequencing was thymocytes. This receptor was obtained from a boy under two years old with a congenital heart defect. Here the CDR3 reads CASSPRDFRTDTQYF. CDR3 DNA: TGTGCCAGCAGCCCGCGGGACTTCCGGACAGATACGCAGTATTTT.